These 8 T cell receptor beta chains originate from one sample sequenced in a study of PD-1 blockade in mismatch repair-deficient tumors. The repertoire was sequenced with immunoSEQ multiplex PCR; TCRdb's copy has only in-frame clones and lacks some. The table shows tens of thousands of clones, with roughly 80% occurring only once. The source was peripheral blood, collected 4 weeks after starting pembrolizumab. The source of these receptors is an adult with mismatch repair-deficient cancer.

J is TRBJ1-5 and V is TRBV19; no clear D gene. The CDR3 has 13 amino acids. V was clipped by 4 bases and J by 5 bases, with 9 bases between them. CDR1 and CDR2 from the germline V gene are LNHDA and SQIVND (reference sequence). The CDR3 DNA reads TGTGCCAGTAGTAAGGACGGGGATCAGCCCCAGCATTTT. This encodes CASSKDGDQPQHF.

The V call is TRBV4-2, the J call TRBJ2-2; D unresolved. V lost 0 bases to trimming and J lost 6 bases, with 2 bases between them. CDR1 and CDR2 from the germline V gene are LGHNA and YNFKEQ. The CDR3 covers 12 residues. CDR3 sequence: CASSQESGELFF. The CDR3 DNA sequence: TGTGCCAGCAGCCAAGAATCCGGGGAGCTGTTTTTT.

This sequence joins TRBV4-1 and TRBJ2-5; D call uncertain. The length of the CDR3 is 13 residues. Per the germline V gene, CDR1 is MGHRA and CDR2 is YSYEKL. V was shortened by 1 base and J by 5 bases, with 8 bases between the two germline ends. CDR3 loop: CASSQGPGETQYF. DNA of the CDR3: TGCGCCAGCAGCCAAGGGCCGGGCGAGACCCAGTACTTC.

The rearrangement joins TRBV11-2 to TRBJ2-5; 10 bases are a match to TRBD2. CDR3 length: 15 residues. CDR1 is SGHAT, CDR2 FQNNGV, per germline. Trimming took 1 base from V and 7 from J; bases not matched to a gene: 6. CDR3 DNA: TGTGCCAGCAGCTTAGTTACTAGCGGGGTCGGGACCCAGTACTTC. Its translation is CASSLVTSGVGTQYF.

V is TRBV18 and J is TRBJ1-5; D call uncertain. The V end lost 5 bases, the J end lost 3 bases, and 17 bases lay between the germline ends. The length of the CDR3 is 16 residues. Germline assignment: CDR1 KGHSH and CDR2 LQKENI. This CDR3 is CASSDGPPLNNQPQHF. CDR3 sequence (DNA): TGTGCCAGCTCAGACGGGCCGCCGCTCAACAATCAGCCCCAGCATTTT.

The rearrangement joins TRBV5-1 to TRBJ1-1; D uncertain. Germline V gene lookup returns CDR1 SGHRS and CDR2 YFSETQ. The CDR3 is 15 amino acids. Trimming shortened V by 0 bases and J by 1 base, and 10 bases separated the two germline ends. CDR3: CASSLEGAGNTEAFF. The CDR3 nucleotides are TGCGCCAGCAGCTTGGAGGGCGCAGGGAACACTGAAGCTTTCTTT. The whole variable domain, remainder taken from reference TRBV5-1 and TRBJ1-1, is KAGVTQTPRYLIKTRGQQVTLSCSPISGHRSVSWYQQTPGQGLQFLFEYFSETQRNKGNFPGRFSGRQFSNSRSEMNVSTLELGDSALYLCASSLEGAGNTEAFFGQGTRLTVV.

The rearrangement links TRBV5-4 to TRBJ1-2, with 10 bases matching TRBD1. V lost 0 bases to trimming and J lost 7 bases; unmatched junction nucleotides: 6. Germline CDR1 is SGHNT and CDR2 is YYREEE (reference sequence). This CDR3 contains 15 residues. CDR3 sequence reads: CASSLALGTGVGYTF. For the CDR3, the DNA is TGTGCCAGCAGCTTGGCCCTCGGGACAGGGGTTGGCTACACCTTC.

This chain links TRBV11-2 with TRBJ1-2, with D perhaps matching TRBD1 (6 bases). Trimming removed 1 base from V and 3 bases from J, with 12 bases in between. The CDR3 has 15 amino acids. Germline V CDR1 and CDR2: SGHAT, FQNNGV. CDR3 sequence (DNA): TGTGCCAGCAGCTTAGGGTGGGCAGGGGACTATGGCTACACCTTC. Protein sequence: CASSLGWAGDYGYTF.